One T cell receptor (beta chain) is described in this entry. Its antigen is not identified. The method was immunoSEQ multiplex PCR; TCRdb's version includes in-frame clones alone and lacks a portion of them. The sample contains some 110,000 clones, 90% of which appear only once. The CDR3 extends over 18 amino acids. Germline V gene lookup returns CDR1 PRHDT and CDR2 FYEKMQ (reference sequence). V lost 1 base and J lost 6; bases outside the gene matches: 16. This record belongs to a study of T cell clones after liver transplantation. Overall study: TCRbeta sequencing after a pre-transplant mixed lymphocyte reaction identified graft-donor-reactive clones, later tracked in post-transplant blood.

Broader study findings: Small, mixed patient groups and varying post-transplant times limit these conclusions.

The specimen was CD4+ T cells from blood, collected 12 months after liver transplant. The TCR comes from a human patient who received a liver transplant. Some T cells may be transferred from the graft donor. V usage is TRBV13 and J usage is TRBJ2-3; 7 nucleotides match TRBD2. Here the CDR3 DNA reads TGTGCCAGCAGCTTAGAGGGGTATCGGAGCGGGAAGTCCGATACGCAGTATTTT. Protein product: CASSLEGYRSGKSDTQYF.